This T cell receptor (beta chain) stems from a study of blood T cell repertoires in COVID-19. Looking at the study overall: Acute and convalescent COVID-19 specimens originated in the United States, Italy and Spain.

Recruited during active infection, patients (from Seattle) were subsequently followed longitudinally. The germline gives CDR1 SGHRS, CDR2 YFSETQ. Losses at the gene ends were 0 bases for V and 3 bases for J; bases not matched to a gene: 2. The CDR3 length is 15 residues. Per the original methods: Amplifying reference gene primers gave estimates of nucleated cell counts. The protocol was immunoSEQ multiplex PCR, while the TCRdb copy is restricted to in-frame clones and leaves out a portion. D and trimming were read from the DNA, whereas the V and J calls and clone size are those reported in that table. The sample shows about 250,000 clones, almost 85% of them seen only once.

This chain uses TRBV5-1 with TRBJ1-4, with 7 positions matching TRBD1. The receptor was derived from a man between 50 and 59 years old with COVID-19, enrolled during active disease. The sample was peripheral blood. The CDR3 loop reads CASSLATGANEKLFF. DNA of the CDR3: TGCGCCAGCAGCTTGGCAACAGGGGCTAATGAAAAACTGTTTTTT.